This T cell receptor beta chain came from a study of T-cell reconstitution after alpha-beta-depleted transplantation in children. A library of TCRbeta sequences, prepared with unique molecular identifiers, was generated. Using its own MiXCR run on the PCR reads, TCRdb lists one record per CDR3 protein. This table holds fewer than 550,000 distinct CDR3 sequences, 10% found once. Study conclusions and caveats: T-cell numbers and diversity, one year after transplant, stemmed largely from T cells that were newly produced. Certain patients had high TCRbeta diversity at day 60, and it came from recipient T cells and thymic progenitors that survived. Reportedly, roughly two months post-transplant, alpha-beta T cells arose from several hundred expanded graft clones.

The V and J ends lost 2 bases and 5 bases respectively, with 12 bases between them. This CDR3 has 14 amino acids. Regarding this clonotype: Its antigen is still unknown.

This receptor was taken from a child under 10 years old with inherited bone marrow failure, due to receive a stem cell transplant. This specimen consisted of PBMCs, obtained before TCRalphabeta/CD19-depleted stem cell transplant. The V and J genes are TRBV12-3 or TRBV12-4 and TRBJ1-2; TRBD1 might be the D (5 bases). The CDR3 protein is CASSLLFEGYGYTF. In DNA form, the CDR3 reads TGTGCCAGCAGTTTACTATTTGAGGGGTATGGCTACACCTTC.